These 8 T cell receptor beta chains were all obtained from the same sample, sequenced in a study of T cell clonality in common variable immunodeficiency (dated by TCRdb to the mid-2010s). Libraries were prepared through the immunoSEQ multiplex PCR assay. Not all clones reach the TCRdb copy of this immuneACCESS table, which keeps in-frame sequences only. Checked studies attribute under half of the gap to unresolved V genes and leave the rest unexplained. Across this sample, under 45,000 clones were tabulated and none appeared just once. The ten largest clones represent around 1.5% of the sample. Material: peripheral blood mononuclear cells. Receptors originate from a person between 18 and 69 years old in good health.

In its sample, this clone was seen many times. The read terminates 3 residues before the CDR3 end, so the remaining end is supplied by the germline J gene. The V and J genes are TRBV5-1 and TRBJ2-6, with 9 bases that match TRBD2. Trimming cost V 2 bases and J 1 base; bases outside gene matches: 10. This CDR3 has 19 amino acids. The germline V gene has CDR1 SGHRS and CDR2 YFSETQ. The sequenced CDR3 bases are TGCGCCAGCAGCTTCGGCGGGAGGGCCCTCCCGTCTGGGGCCAACGTC. Amino acid sequence: CASSFGGRALPSGANV. Given in full, the CDR3 is CASSFGGRALPSGANVLTF.

This clone was recorded at least ten times. The read halts 3 residues ahead of the CDR3 end, with the missing end drawn from the germline J gene. The chain has TRBV19 and TRBJ2-7, with D possibly TRBD2 on 5 matching bases. The V gene's germline CDR1 is LNHDA and CDR2 SQIVND (reference sequence). This CDR3 is built from 15 residues. V was trimmed by 2 bases and J by 2 bases, leaving 13 bases between them. CDR3 in amino acids: CASSISAGDTYEQYF. CDR3 DNA, as far as it was read: TGTGCCAGTAGTATATCCGCGGGCGACACCTACGAG.

Ten or more counts support this clone. The junction departs from germline at one end; a sequencing error may be responsible. The read ends 3 residues early relative to the CDR3; the germline J gene fills the gap. This sequence joins TRBV4-2 and TRBJ2-1, with 7 bases fitting TRBD1. The CDR3 consists of 13 residues. The germline CDR1 and CDR2 sequences are LGHNA and YNFKEQ. The CDR3 here is CASSQGSGGEQFF. The sequenced part of the CDR3 DNA is TGCGCCAGCAGCCAAGGTTCAGGGGGTGAG.

This clone was counted at least ten times. Sequencing ends 3 residues short of the CDR3 end; the germline J gene provides the rest. The gene calls are TRBV5-1 and TRBJ2-2; 9 bases are a match to TRBD1. V trimming: 4 bases; J trimming: 6 bases; junction bases outside the gene matches: 10. The CDR3 runs to 16 residues. CDR1 SGHRS and CDR2 YFSETQ come from the germline V gene. CDR3 bases read: TGCGCCAGCAGCCTAGGGACAGGGTATTCCTCCGGGGAG. Encoded protein: CASSLGTGYSSGE. The entire CDR3 protein reads CASSLGTGYSSGELFF.

This clone was detected many times. The CDR3 is cut off 3 residues early in the read; its end comes from the germline J gene. V is TRBV28 and J is TRBJ1-2; 9 positions agree with TRBD1. Trimming cost V 5 bases and J 2 bases; bases outside gene matches: 3. The CDR3 length is 14 residues. CDR1 and CDR2 (germline): MDHEN, SYDVKM. CDR3 sequence: CASSPGTGNYGYTF. CDR3 bases read: TGTGCCAGCAGTCCTGGGACAGGGAACTATGGC.

Many counts were recorded for this clone. CDR3 protein: CASSPLRDSDGNTIYF. CDR3 bases read: TGTGCCAGCTCACCATTACGGGACAGCGATGGAAACACC. The V call is TRBV18, the J call TRBJ1-3, with 7 bases aligning to TRBD1. With the read ending 3 residues before the CDR3 end, the germline J gene is used to fill in that end. In germline, CDR1 is KGHSH, CDR2 LQKENI. The CDR3 spans 16 residues. The junction had 7 bases not matched to a gene; V was cut back by 2 bases and J by 3 bases.

This clone was counted many times. The read terminates 3 residues before the CDR3 end, so the remaining end is supplied by the germline J gene. This chain links TRBV11-3 with TRBJ2-5, with 11 bases lining up with TRBD1. Germline V gene sequence: CDR1 SGHNT, CDR2 YENEEA. Trimming cost V 5 bases and J 5 bases; bases outside gene matches: 7. This CDR3 is 15 amino acids long. CDR3 DNA (partial): TGTGCCAGCAGCCCCGGGACAGGGGGAGCGGAGACC. This gives the protein CASSPGTGGAET. The whole CDR3 region reads CASSPGTGGAETQYF.

This clone has just a few counts. The DNA ends 3 residues before the CDR3 does, and the rest of the CDR3 is filled in from the germline J gene. The chain has TRBV7-9 and TRBJ1-1; D not resolved. The CDR3 spans 14 residues. Germline CDR1 is SEHNR and CDR2 is FQNEAQ (reference sequence). This CDR3 is CASSLAQVQAEAFF. Partial CDR3 DNA: TGTGCCAGCAGCTTAGCGCAAGTTCAGGCCGAA.